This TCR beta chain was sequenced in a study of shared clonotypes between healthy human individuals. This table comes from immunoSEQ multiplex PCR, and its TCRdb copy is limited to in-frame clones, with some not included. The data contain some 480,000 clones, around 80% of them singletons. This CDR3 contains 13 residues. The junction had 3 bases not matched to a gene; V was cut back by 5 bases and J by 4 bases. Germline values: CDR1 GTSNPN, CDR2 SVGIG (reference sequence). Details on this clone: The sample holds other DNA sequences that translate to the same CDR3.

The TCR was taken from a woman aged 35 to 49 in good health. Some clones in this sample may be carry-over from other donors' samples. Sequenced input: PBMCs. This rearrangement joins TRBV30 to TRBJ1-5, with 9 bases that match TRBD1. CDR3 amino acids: CAWSGTGNQPQHF. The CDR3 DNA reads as TGTGCCTGGTCCGGGACAGGGAATCAGCCCCAGCATTTT.